Presented here are 23 T cell receptor beta chains from one specimen sequenced in a study of Ad26.COV2.S vaccination and SARS-CoV-2 variants. The table came from immunoSEQ multiplex PCR; TCRdb's copy has only in-frame clones and leaves some out. The profile shows hundreds of thousands of clones, 92% of them singletons. Treatment given: 15 to 20 received Ad26.COV2.S at low or high dose, single or two shots; 5 received placebo; per-sample allocation not given. Samples came from day 63 after the first vaccine or placebo injection. The sequencing used peripheral blood, collected in a trial of Ad26.COV2.S vaccine versus placebo. These receptors originate from a person between 18 and 60 years old who received the Ad26.COV2.S COVID-19 vaccine or a placebo.

The V call is TRBV3-1 (or the pseudogene TRBV3-2), the J call TRBJ1-1; D ambiguous. The CDR3 spans 15 residues. Per the germline V gene, CDR1 is LGHDT and CDR2 is YNNKEL (reference sequence). The germline V and J ends were trimmed by 0 bases and 5 bases, with 13 bases remaining between them. The CDR3 sequence: CASSQDPRGWTEAFF. The CDR3 bases are TGTGCCAGCAGCCAAGATCCGCGCGGTTGGACTGAAGCTTTCTTT.

Regarding this clone: This same CDR3 is encoded by further DNA sequences in the sample. The rearrangement uses TRBV3-1 (or the pseudogene TRBV3-2) and TRBJ1-2; D ambiguous. CDR3 length: 12 amino acids. CDR1 is LGHDT, CDR2 YNNKEL, per germline (reference sequence). The V and J ends lost 0 bases and 5 bases respectively, with 4 bases between them. CDR3 nucleotides: TGTGCCAGCAGCCAAGAAGGGTATGGCTACACCTTC. It is translated as CASSQEGYGYTF.

V is TRBV30 and J is TRBJ1-3; D is ambiguous. V was shortened by 7 bases and J by 0 bases, with 13 bases between the two germline ends. The germline V gene has CDR1 GTSNPN and CDR2 SVGIG (reference sequence). There are 14 residues in the CDR3. This chain's CDR3 is CAYLHSISGNTIYF. Written as DNA, the CDR3 is TGTGCCTACCTCCACTCAATCTCTGGAAACACCATATATTTT.

The rearrangement uses TRBV4-1 and TRBJ1-4; D might be TRBD1 (5 bases). Trimming pared 0 bases from V and 3 bases from J, leaving 14 bases between. Germline V gene data show CDR1 as MGHRA and CDR2 as YSYEKL. The CDR3 is 17 residues long. The CDR3 sequence: CASSQEGRGRANEKLFF. CDR3 sequence (DNA): TGCGCCAGCAGCCAAGAGGGGCGGGGAAGAGCTAATGAAAAACTGTTTTTT.

The chain uses TRBV30 and TRBJ1-1; D is undetermined. This CDR3 contains 13 residues. Germline CDR1 and CDR2: GTSNPN and SVGIG (reference sequence). Trimming cost V 4 bases and J 1 base, with 10 bases left between them. CDR3 bases: TGTGCCTGGACCCTCACCAGGAACACTGAAGCTTTCTTT. It encodes CAWTLTRNTEAFF.

The rearrangement links TRBV25-1 to TRBJ2-5; 9 nucleotides match TRBD2. Losses at the gene ends were 4 bases for V and 1 base for J; bases not matched to a gene: 4. Germline lookup yields CDR1 MGHDK and CDR2 SYGVNS. This CDR3 spans 15 amino acids. CDR3 nucleotides: TGTGCCAGCAGTGGACGACTAGCGGTCCAAGAGACCCAGTACTTC. Amino acids: CASSGRLAVQETQYF.

CDR3 nucleotide sequence: TGTGCCAGTAGTATTCGTGGGGGGGCCCCAGATACGCAGTATTTT. Translating gives CASSIRGGAPDTQYF. The chain uses TRBV19 and TRBJ2-3, with a possible D match to TRBD2 (7 bases). Germline CDR1 LNHDA, CDR2 SQIVND (reference sequence). CDR3 size: 15 residues. The germline V and J ends were trimmed by 3 bases and 4 bases, with 14 bases remaining between them.

This clone was seen only once. The rearrangement links TRBV6-5 to TRBJ1-4, with 7 bases matching TRBD1. Germline lookup yields CDR1 MNHEY and CDR2 SVGAGI. The CDR3 extends over 15 amino acids. V was pared by 1 base and J by 8 bases, with 7 bases of the junction left unmatched. The CDR3 spells CASSYYQGVGEKLFF. CDR3 nucleotides: TGTGCCAGCAGTTACTACCAGGGGGTCGGGGAAAAACTGTTTTTT.

The chain joins TRBV11-2 to TRBJ1-1, with a weak D call TRBD1 (5 bases). This CDR3 comprises 18 residues. Germline V CDR1 and CDR2: SGHAT, FQNNGV. The V end was cut by 0 bases, the J end by 5 bases, with 22 bases between. The CDR3 coding sequence is TGTGCCAGCAGCTTAGATCTCGGCGGTGGGGGAAGAGGAACTGAAGCTTTCTTT. It yields the protein CASSLDLGGGGRGTEAFF.

This sequence joins TRBV7-2 and TRBJ1-2, with D perhaps TRBD1 (5 bases). Trimming stripped 8 bases from V and 3 bases from J, with 10 bases between. Germline CDR1 is SGHTA and CDR2 is FQGNSA. CDR3 length: 12 residues. Here the CDR3 DNA reads TGTGCCAGCGGGGGGGGTTACTATGGCTACACCTTC. As protein: CASGGGYYGYTF.

This clone was counted a few times. The chain links TRBV6-4 to TRBJ2-2; TRBD2 is a possible D gene (5 bases). This CDR3 contains 14 residues. The germline V gene has CDR1 MRHNA and CDR2 SNTAGT. V was trimmed by 4 bases and J by 3 bases, leaving 9 bases between them. In DNA form, the CDR3 reads TGTGCCAGCAGTGCCGGGGTCGACACCGGGGAGCTGTTTTTT. It yields the protein CASSAGVDTGELFF.

CDR3 loop: CASSLPKGQGSDTQYF. The CDR3 region has the DNA TGTGCCAGCAGCTTACCGAAGGGACAGGGGTCAGATACGCAGTATTTT. V is TRBV7-2 and J is TRBJ2-3, with 10 bases matching TRBD1. CDR3 length equals 16 residues. Germline trimming cut 2 bases from V and 4 bases from J; bases unmatched to any gene: 6. The germline gives CDR1 SGHTA, CDR2 FQGNSA.

The chain uses TRBV6-2 or TRBV6-3 and TRBJ1-1; D not resolved. Germline V CDR1 and CDR2: MNHEY, SVGEGT. V was trimmed by 4 bases and J by 6 bases, leaving 12 bases between them. This CDR3 comprises 13 residues. This CDR3 reads CASSFIRAAEAFF. The CDR3 nucleotides read TGTGCCAGCAGTTTCATTAGGGCCGCTGAAGCTTTCTTT.

This clone appeared a few times. The chain employs TRBV4-1 and TRBJ2-7; 8 bases line up with TRBD2. CDR1 is MGHRA and CDR2 is YSYEKL in the germline V gene. The CDR3 has 17 residues. Trimming removed 0 bases from V and 3 bases from J; junction bases left unmatched: 10. This chain's CDR3 is CASSQDAARGVFYEQYF. CDR3 sequence (DNA): TGCGCCAGCAGCCAAGATGCGGCGCGGGGGGTCTTCTACGAGCAGTACTTC.

This chain uses TRBV7-9 with TRBJ1-1, with TRBD1 identical over 7 bases. Germline V gene sequence: CDR1 SEHNR, CDR2 FQNEAQ (reference sequence). V lost 4 bases to trimming and J lost 4 bases; unmatched junction nucleotides: 6. The CDR3 sequence is 14 residues long. The CDR3 reads CASSSNRGGTEAFF. The CDR3 DNA reads TGTGCCAGCAGCTCCAACAGGGGTGGCACTGAAGCTTTCTTT.

The genes are TRBV6-5 and TRBJ2-1, with D unclear. The V end lost 4 bases, the J end lost 7 bases, and 17 bases lay between the germline ends. This CDR3 comprises 15 residues. Per the germline V gene, CDR1 is MNHEY and CDR2 is SVGAGI. CDR3 bases: TGTGCCAGCAGTTCTCTGGGTGGCTCGCGGAATGAGCAGTTCTTC. Translation: CASSSLGGSRNEQFF.

This chain links TRBV28 with TRBJ1-5, with D hard to call. The length of the CDR3 is 13 residues. Between the trimmed V and J ends, which lost 4 bases and 9 bases, there was a span of 13 bases. Germline V CDR1 and CDR2: MDHEN, SYDVKM. The CDR3 DNA reads TGTGCCAGCAGTTCGGGATTAATCAGGCCCCAGCATTTT. It codes for CASSSGLIRPQHF.

The chain joins TRBV27 to TRBJ2-1; no firm D call. The germline V gene has CDR1 MNHEY and CDR2 SMNVEV (reference sequence). CDR3 length: 12 amino acids. Trimming removed 5 bases from V and 4 bases from J, with 6 bases in between. CDR3: CASSKGYNEQFF. CDR3 DNA: TGTGCCAGCAGTAAAGGTTACAATGAGCAGTTCTTC.

The chain employs TRBV7-2 and TRBJ1-2, with D tentatively TRBD1 (6 bases). Looked up from germline, CDR1 is SGHTA and CDR2 is FQGNSA. Trimming shortened V by 0 bases and J by 6 bases, and 11 bases separated the two germline ends. This CDR3 spans 14 amino acids. CDR3 region: CASSLARGPNGYTF. Here the CDR3 DNA reads TGTGCCAGCAGCTTAGCGCGGGGGCCCAATGGCTACACCTTC.

This clone was recorded once. The chain carries TRBV30 and TRBJ1-1; D gene uncertain. The V end was cut by 4 bases, the J end by 0 bases, with 9 bases between. This CDR3 comprises 13 residues. Germline-derived CDR1 and CDR2 are GTSNPN and SVGIG (reference sequence). The CDR3 nucleotides are TGTGCCTGGAATAAGGGTATGAACACTGAAGCTTTCTTT. Encoded protein: CAWNKGMNTEAFF. The complete variable domain, with remaining parts taken from reference TRBV30 and TRBJ1-1, reads SQTIHQWPATLVQPVGSPLSLECTVEGTSNPNLYWYRQAAGRGLQLLFYSVGIGQISSEVPQNLSASRPQDRQFILSSKKLLLSDSGFYLCAWNKGMNTEAFFGQGTRLTVV.

The chain joins TRBV12-3 or TRBV12-4 to TRBJ2-5; no reliable D call. The V gene lost 3 bases and the J gene lost 5 bases, with 7 bases spanning the gap. This CDR3 has 12 amino acids. CDR3 bases: TGTGCCAGCAGTTTTAATCGGGAGACCCAGTACTTC. Its translation is CASSFNRETQYF.

This chain connects TRBV28 to TRBJ1-5, with 8 positions matching TRBD1. CDR1 MDHEN and CDR2 SYDVKM come from the germline V gene. The CDR3 is 15 amino acids. The ends lost 5 bases at V and 2 bases at J; junction bases unmatched: 5. CDR3 in amino acids: CASSQGASGNQPQHF. Here the CDR3 DNA reads TGTGCCAGCAGTCAGGGGGCTTCGGGCAATCAGCCCCAGCATTTT. Using reference TRBV28 and TRBJ1-5 for the parts outside the CDR3, the full variable domain is DVKVTQSSRYLVKRTGEKVFLECVQDMDHENMFWYRQDPGLGLRLIYFSYDVKMKEKGDIPEGYSVSREKKERFSLILESASTNQTSMYLCASSQGASGNQPQHFGDGTRLSIL.

This chain links TRBV15 with TRBJ2-3; D is perhaps TRBD2 (6 bases). The V and J ends lost 5 bases and 1 base respectively, with 16 bases between them. The CDR3 sequence is 16 residues long. The germline V gene encodes CDR1 LNHNV and CDR2 YYDKDF (reference sequence). In nucleotides, the CDR3 is TGTGCCACCAGCCCACACCGCGGGGTTGGCACAGATACGCAGTATTTT. Its translation is CATSPHRGVGTDTQYF.